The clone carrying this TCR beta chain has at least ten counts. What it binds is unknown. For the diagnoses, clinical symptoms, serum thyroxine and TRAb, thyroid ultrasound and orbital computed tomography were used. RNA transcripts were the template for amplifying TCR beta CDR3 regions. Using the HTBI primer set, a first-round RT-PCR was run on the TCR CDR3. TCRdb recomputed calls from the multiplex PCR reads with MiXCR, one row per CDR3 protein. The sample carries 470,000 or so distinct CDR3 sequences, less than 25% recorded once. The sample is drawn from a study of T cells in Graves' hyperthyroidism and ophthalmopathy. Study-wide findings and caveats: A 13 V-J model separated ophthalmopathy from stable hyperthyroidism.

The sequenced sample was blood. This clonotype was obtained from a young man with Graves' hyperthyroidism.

As DNA, the CDR3 is TGTGCCAGCAGCTTTGCTAGCGGGGATAGTTTCTACGAGCAGTACTTC. It specifies CASSFASGDSFYEQYF. The genes are TRBV7-2 and TRBJ2-7, with TRBD2 identical over 9 bases. Germline V lookup: CDR1 SGHTA, CDR2 FQGNSA. With V trimmed by 3 bases and J by 3 bases, 9 bases remained unmatched. The CDR3 runs to 16 residues. Using reference TRBV7-2 and TRBJ2-7 for the parts outside the CDR3, the full variable domain is GAGVSQSPSNKVTEKGKDVELRCDPISGHTALYWYRQSLGQGLEFLIYFQGNSAPDKSGLPSDRFSAERTGGSVSTLTIQRTQQEDSAVYLCASSFASGDSFYEQYFGPGTRLTVT.